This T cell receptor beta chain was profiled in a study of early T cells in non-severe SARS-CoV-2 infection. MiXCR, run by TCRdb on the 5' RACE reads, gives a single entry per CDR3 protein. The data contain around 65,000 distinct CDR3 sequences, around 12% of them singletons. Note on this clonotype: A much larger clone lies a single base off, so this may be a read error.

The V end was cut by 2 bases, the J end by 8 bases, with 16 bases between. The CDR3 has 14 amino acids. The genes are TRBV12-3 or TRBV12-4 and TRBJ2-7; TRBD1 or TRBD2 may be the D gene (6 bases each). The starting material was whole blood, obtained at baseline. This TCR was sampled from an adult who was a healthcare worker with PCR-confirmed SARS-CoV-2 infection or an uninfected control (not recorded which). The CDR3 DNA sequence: TGTGCCAGCAGTTTACGGGGGCGCGGGGACCAGCAGTACTTC. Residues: CASSLRGRGDQQYF.